This is a list of T cell receptor beta chains from one sample in a study of OX40 agonist ivuxolimab in advanced cancers. Assay used: immunoSEQ multiplex PCR; TCRdb lists only in-frame clones, some missing. Here the sample spans 70,000 to 80,000 clones, roughly 92% being singletons. The material sequenced was CD4+ or CD8+ T cells sorted from blood, taken in a trial of the OX40 agonist ivuxolimab. These receptors all stem from an adult with an advanced solid tumor such as melanoma, head and neck, liver or kidney cancer. Both conserved end residues are part of each CDR3. Each record gives: V gene, D gene, clone size, J gene, CDR3 DNA, CDR3 protein. A D gene is named only where the DNA matches it firmly. Only part of the rows carry a size: once, few, many, or a class if the clone is expanded.

v_call: TRBV6-5
d_call: -
clone_size: -
j_call: TRBJ2-2
cdr3_nt: TGTGCCAGCTCGAGGGGAACCGGGGAGCTGTTTTTT
cdr3_aa: CASSRGTGELFF

v_call: TRBV14
d_call: -
clone_size: -
j_call: TRBJ1-1
cdr3_nt: TGTGCCAGCAGCCAAGACGTGATAGGCACTGAAGCTTTCTTT
cdr3_aa: CASSQDVIGTEAFF

v_call: TRBV9
d_call: -
clone_size: once
j_call: TRBJ2-2
cdr3_nt: TGTGCCAGCAGCGTAGAAGGTAACGGGGAGCTGTTTTTT
cdr3_aa: CASSVEGNGELFF

v_call: TRBV11-2
d_call: -
clone_size: -
j_call: TRBJ2-7
cdr3_nt: TGTGCCAGCAGCTTATTAGGCCCGATTTCAGCCTACGAGCAGTACTTC
cdr3_aa: CASSLLGPISAYEQYF

v_call: TRBV14
d_call: TRBD2
clone_size: -
j_call: TRBJ2-7
cdr3_nt: TGTGCCAGCAGCCAATCCCATCGAGGACTAGCAGAAAGCTCCTACGAGCAGTACTTC
cdr3_aa: CASSQSHRGLAESSYEQYF

v_call: TRBV9
d_call: TRBD1
clone_size: -
j_call: TRBJ1-2
cdr3_nt: TGTGCCAGCAGCGTGAAGGGGGCAGACTATGGCTACACCTTC
cdr3_aa: CASSVKGADYGYTF

v_call: TRBV12-5
d_call: TRBD1
clone_size: -
j_call: TRBJ1-1
cdr3_nt: TGTGCTAGTGGTTTTCACAGGGGGTTTAACACTGAAGCTTTCTTT
cdr3_aa: CASGFHRGFNTEAFF

v_call: TRBV11-2
d_call: -
clone_size: once
j_call: TRBJ2-4
cdr3_nt: TGTGCCAGCAGCCCCCGGGGGCGTACTGCCAAAAACATTCAGTACTTC
cdr3_aa: CASSPRGRTAKNIQYF

v_call: TRBV4-1
d_call: -
clone_size: -
j_call: TRBJ2-5
cdr3_nt: TGCGCCAGCAGCCAAGAATGGGCACCGGAAGAGACCCAGTACTTC
cdr3_aa: CASSQEWAPEETQYF

v_call: TRBV30
d_call: -
clone_size: -
j_call: TRBJ2-1
cdr3_nt: TGTGCCTGGAGCGGTACTCCCACCACCGGGGGTACACTATACAATGAGCAGTTCTTC
cdr3_aa: CAWSGTPTTGGTLYNEQFF

v_call: TRBV28
d_call: -
clone_size: -
j_call: TRBJ1-1
cdr3_nt: TGTGCCAGCAGTTTAGAGAATTCGGGTACTGAAGCTTTCTTT
cdr3_aa: CASSLENSGTEAFF

v_call: TRBV27
d_call: -
clone_size: -
j_call: TRBJ1-2
cdr3_nt: TGTGCCACTAGACCCCGAGGCGGTGATGGCTACACCTTC
cdr3_aa: CATRPRGGDGYTF

v_call: TRBV19
d_call: -
clone_size: -
j_call: TRBJ2-7
cdr3_nt: TGTGCCAGTAGTATACGAGGGGGGACAGAGACCTACGAGCAGTACTTC
cdr3_aa: CASSIRGGTETYEQYF

v_call: TRBV6-5
d_call: -
clone_size: -
j_call: TRBJ1-6
cdr3_nt: TGTGCCAGCAGTTACGGGGGAGGGAATTCACCCCTCCACTTT
cdr3_aa: CASSYGGGNSPLHF

v_call: TRBV27
d_call: -
clone_size: -
j_call: TRBJ2-7
cdr3_nt: TGTGCCAGCAGTTTGATTGGACCATCCTACGAGCAGTACTTC
cdr3_aa: CASSLIGPSYEQYF

v_call: TRBV27
d_call: TRBD1
clone_size: once
j_call: TRBJ1-3
cdr3_nt: TGTGCCAGCAGTCCCCAGAGGGGACAGGGCTCTGGAAACACCATATATTTT
cdr3_aa: CASSPQRGQGSGNTIYF

v_call: TRBV6-1
d_call: -
clone_size: -
j_call: TRBJ1-1
cdr3_nt: TGTGCCAGCACGGATCGGACTGAAGCTTTCTTT
cdr3_aa: CASTDRTEAFF

v_call: TRBV5-4
d_call: TRBD2
clone_size: -
j_call: TRBJ2-3
cdr3_nt: TGTGCCAGCAGCCAGAGAGCGGGGGGGACGATACCCACTAGCACAGATACGCAGTATTTT
cdr3_aa: CASSQRAGGTIPTSTDTQYF

v_call: TRBV27
d_call: -
clone_size: -
j_call: TRBJ1-5
cdr3_nt: TGTGCCAGCAGTTTAAGAGGGGGCAATCAGCCCCAGCATTTT
cdr3_aa: CASSLRGGNQPQHF

v_call: TRBV15
d_call: TRBD1
clone_size: -
j_call: TRBJ2-3
cdr3_nt: TGTGCCACCAGCAGAGATCGCCAGGGGGCGAATACGCAGTATTTT
cdr3_aa: CATSRDRQGANTQYF

v_call: TRBV7-2
d_call: -
clone_size: -
j_call: TRBJ2-7
cdr3_nt: TGTGCCAGCAGCGTGGGTACCTACGAGCAGTACTTC
cdr3_aa: CASSVGTYEQYF

v_call: TRBV27
d_call: TRBD1
clone_size: -
j_call: TRBJ1-5
cdr3_nt: TGTGCCAGCAGACAGGGGGGCAATCAGCCCCAGCATTTT
cdr3_aa: CASRQGGNQPQHF

v_call: TRBV5-8
d_call: -
clone_size: once
j_call: TRBJ1-2
cdr3_nt: TGTGCCAGCAGCCTCCCCCTCAGGGTCAACTATGGCTACACCTTC
cdr3_aa: CASSLPLRVNYGYTF

v_call: TRBV4-1
d_call: TRBD2
clone_size: once
j_call: TRBJ2-2
cdr3_nt: TGCGCCAGCAGCCAACCCGGGACTAGCGGGGGGGCTACGGACACCGGGGAGCTGTTTTTT
cdr3_aa: CASSQPGTSGGATDTGELFF

v_call: TRBV27
d_call: -
clone_size: once
j_call: TRBJ2-7
cdr3_nt: TGTGCCAGCACAGGGTCAAACCCCTACGAGCAGTACTTC
cdr3_aa: CASTGSNPYEQYF

v_call: TRBV14
d_call: -
clone_size: -
j_call: TRBJ2-2
cdr3_nt: TGTGCCAGCAGCCACGTCGGGAGAACCGGGGAGCTGTTTTTT
cdr3_aa: CASSHVGRTGELFF

v_call: TRBV28
d_call: -
clone_size: -
j_call: TRBJ1-5
cdr3_nt: TGTGCCAGCAGTTTCCCGATAGCGGGGGCGAAAAGGAATTTT
cdr3_aa: CASSFPIAGAKRNF

v_call: TRBV7-8
d_call: -
clone_size: -
j_call: TRBJ1-1
cdr3_nt: TGTGCCAGCAGCCCCGCGGGGGCGAACACTGAAGCTTTCTTT
cdr3_aa: CASSPAGANTEAFF

v_call: TRBV4-2
d_call: -
clone_size: -
j_call: TRBJ2-5
cdr3_nt: TGTGCCAGCAGCCAAGTTGTCGGGAGAGCCGAGACCCAGTACTTC
cdr3_aa: CASSQVVGRAETQYF

v_call: TRBV11-2
d_call: -
clone_size: -
j_call: TRBJ1-1
cdr3_nt: TGTGCCAGCAGTGTGTCCGGTCCGAACACTGAAGCTTTCTTT
cdr3_aa: CASSVSGPNTEAFF

v_call: TRBV9
d_call: -
clone_size: -
j_call: TRBJ1-4
cdr3_nt: TGTGCCAGCAGCCCAGACGGGGGTGGTAATGAAAAACTGTTTTTT
cdr3_aa: CASSPDGGGNEKLFF

v_call: TRBV11-3
d_call: -
clone_size: -
j_call: TRBJ2-2
cdr3_nt: TGTGCCAGCAGCTTCCGAAGGGGCGGCACCGGGGAGCTGTTTTTT
cdr3_aa: CASSFRRGGTGELFF

v_call: TRBV19
d_call: -
clone_size: -
j_call: TRBJ2-2
cdr3_nt: TGTGCCAGTAGGGAAACAGGGATGCCCGGGGAGCTGTTTTTT
cdr3_aa: CASRETGMPGELFF

v_call: TRBV18
d_call: -
clone_size: once
j_call: TRBJ2-1
cdr3_nt: TGTGCCAGCTCACCGGGTGCCACAGGAGGAGGACCCAATGAGCAGTTCTTC
cdr3_aa: CASSPGATGGGPNEQFF

v_call: TRBV9
d_call: TRBD2
clone_size: -
j_call: TRBJ2-1
cdr3_nt: TGTGCCAGCAGCCCTCGGGGTAGCGGGAGGGCCGGCTACAATGAGCAGTTCTTC
cdr3_aa: CASSPRGSGRAGYNEQFF

v_call: TRBV11-3
d_call: -
clone_size: -
j_call: TRBJ2-7
cdr3_nt: TGTGCCAGCAGCTTAGAAGGCCAGGGTTACGAGCAGTACTTC
cdr3_aa: CASSLEGQGYEQYF

v_call: TRBV14
d_call: -
clone_size: -
j_call: TRBJ2-3
cdr3_nt: TGTGCCAGCAGCCAAGGGGATGATACGCAGTATTTT
cdr3_aa: CASSQGDDTQYF

v_call: TRBV29-1
d_call: -
clone_size: -
j_call: TRBJ1-1
cdr3_nt: TGCAGCGTCCTAACAGGCGACACTGAAGCTTTCTTT
cdr3_aa: CSVLTGDTEAFF

v_call: TRBV19
d_call: -
clone_size: -
j_call: TRBJ1-3
cdr3_nt: TGTGCCAGTAGTAGTTGGGGCGGAAACACCATATATTTT
cdr3_aa: CASSSWGGNTIYF

v_call: TRBV11-1
d_call: TRBD2
clone_size: -
j_call: TRBJ2-3
cdr3_nt: TGTGCCAGCAGCTTAGGGGCGGGGGAGCGCACAGATACGCAGTATTTT
cdr3_aa: CASSLGAGERTDTQYF

v_call: TRBV19
d_call: -
clone_size: once
j_call: TRBJ1-1
cdr3_nt: TGTGCCAGTAGTATAGATATCGGGATATGGAACACTGAAGCTTTCTTT
cdr3_aa: CASSIDIGIWNTEAFF

v_call: TRBV2
d_call: TRBD1
clone_size: -
j_call: TRBJ1-2
cdr3_nt: TGTGCCAGTCAGGTGGACAGGGCGGATGGCTACACCTTC
cdr3_aa: CASQVDRADGYTF

v_call: TRBV2
d_call: TRBD1
clone_size: -
j_call: TRBJ2-1
cdr3_nt: TGTGCCAGCAACTCAGGGGGTGAGCAGTTCTTC
cdr3_aa: CASNSGGEQFF

v_call: TRBV25-1
d_call: -
clone_size: -
j_call: TRBJ1-2
cdr3_nt: TGTGCCAGCAGTGAAGGCTTGGGCTACACCTTC
cdr3_aa: CASSEGLGYTF

v_call: TRBV19
d_call: -
clone_size: -
j_call: TRBJ1-5
cdr3_nt: TGTGCCAGTAGTATTCTAGACTTGAGTGGCAATCAGCCCCAGCATTTT
cdr3_aa: CASSILDLSGNQPQHF

v_call: TRBV5-1
d_call: -
clone_size: -
j_call: TRBJ2-2
cdr3_nt: TGCGCCAGCGGCCTCAGGGGGGCGAACACCGGGGAGCTGTTTTTT
cdr3_aa: CASGLRGANTGELFF

v_call: TRBV7-7
d_call: TRBD2
clone_size: -
j_call: TRBJ2-5
cdr3_nt: TGTGCCAGCAGCTTAGGACTAGCGGCACAAGAGACCCAGTACTTC
cdr3_aa: CASSLGLAAQETQYF

v_call: TRBV9
d_call: TRBD2
clone_size: -
j_call: TRBJ2-3
cdr3_nt: TGTGCCAGCAGCGTAGGGTCTAGCGGTGCTAGCACAGATACGCAGTATTTT
cdr3_aa: CASSVGSSGASTDTQYF

v_call: TRBV5-6
d_call: -
clone_size: -
j_call: TRBJ1-6
cdr3_nt: TGTGCCAGCAGCTGGGGGATAGGGTCTGCCCTCCACTTT
cdr3_aa: CASSWGIGSALHF

v_call: TRBV19
d_call: -
clone_size: once
j_call: TRBJ2-7
cdr3_nt: TGTGCCAGTGGGCAGGGACCCTGGAGTTCCGAGCAGTACTTC
cdr3_aa: CASGQGPWSSEQYF

v_call: TRBV28
d_call: -
clone_size: -
j_call: TRBJ1-1
cdr3_nt: TGTGCCAGCAGCTGGGACGGAAACACTGAAGCTTTCTTT
cdr3_aa: CASSWDGNTEAFF

v_call: TRBV27
d_call: -
clone_size: once
j_call: TRBJ2-7
cdr3_nt: TGTGCCAGCAGTTTTGGGGTTTCCTACGAGCAGTACTTC
cdr3_aa: CASSFGVSYEQYF

v_call: TRBV5-6
d_call: TRBD1
clone_size: -
j_call: TRBJ2-7
cdr3_nt: TGTGCCAGCAGCTCACGAATCTACAGGGGGCTTGGGGACGAGCAGTACTTC
cdr3_aa: CASSSRIYRGLGDEQYF